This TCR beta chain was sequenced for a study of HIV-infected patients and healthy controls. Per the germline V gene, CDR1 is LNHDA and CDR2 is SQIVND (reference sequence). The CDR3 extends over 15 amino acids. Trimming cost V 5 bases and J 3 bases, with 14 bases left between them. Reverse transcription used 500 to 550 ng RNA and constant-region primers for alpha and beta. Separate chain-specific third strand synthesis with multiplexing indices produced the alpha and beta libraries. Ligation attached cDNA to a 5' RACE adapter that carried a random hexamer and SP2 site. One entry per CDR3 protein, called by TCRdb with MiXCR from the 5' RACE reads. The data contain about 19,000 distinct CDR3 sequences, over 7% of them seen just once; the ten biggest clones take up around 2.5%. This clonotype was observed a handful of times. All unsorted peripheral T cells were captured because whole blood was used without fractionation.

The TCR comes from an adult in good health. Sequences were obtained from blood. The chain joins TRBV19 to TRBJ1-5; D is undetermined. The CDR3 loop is CASSVSWQNNQPQHF. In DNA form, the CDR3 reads TGTGCCAGTAGTGTATCGTGGCAGAACAATCAGCCCCAGCATTTT.